A selection of T cell receptor beta chains follows, all from one sample in a study of CD8+CD57+ T cells in acquired aplastic anemia. Each CDR3 protein is one row after TCRdb ran MiXCR on the reads. The repertoire has 150,000 or so distinct CDR3 sequences, 55% to 80% of them found once; the top ten carry around 45%. Sequencing input: sorted CD4+, CD8+, or CD8+CD57+ T cells (not recorded which) from PBMCs. Receptors were obtained from a human donor in good health. The CDR3 runs from the conserved cysteine through the conserved F or W. Each record gives: J gene, V gene, D gene, clone size, CDR3 protein, CDR3 DNA. The D gene is left open where the match is weak. The size entry is marked missing in some rows and otherwise reads once, few, many or a size class.

j_gene: TRBJ2-1
v_gene: TRBV19
d_gene: .
abundance: .
CDR3aa: CASSMSLYNEQFF
CDR3nt: TGTGCCAGTAGTATGTCTCTTTACAATGAGCAGTTCTTC

j_gene: TRBJ2-7
v_gene: TRBV12-3/TRBV12-4
d_gene: .
abundance: .
CDR3aa: CASSFRRAPEQYF
CDR3nt: TGTGCCAGCAGTTTTAGAAGGGCCCCTGAGCAGTACTTC

j_gene: TRBJ2-7
v_gene: TRBV25-1
d_gene: TRBD1
abundance: .
CDR3aa: CASSVGTGYEQYF
CDR3nt: TGTGCCAGCAGTGTAGGGACAGGTTACGAGCAGTACTTC

j_gene: TRBJ2-3
v_gene: TRBV25-1
d_gene: .
abundance: many
CDR3aa: CASSEYGRRDTQYF
CDR3nt: TGTGCCAGCAGTGAATATGGTCGGAGGGATACGCAGTATTTT

j_gene: TRBJ1-2
v_gene: TRBV10-3
d_gene: .
abundance: .
CDR3aa: CAISESTLSGYTF
CDR3nt: TGTGCCATCAGTGAGTCCACCTTGTCCGGCTACACCTTC

j_gene: TRBJ2-3
v_gene: TRBV4-1
d_gene: .
abundance: many
CDR3aa: CASSQEGTTTDTQYF
CDR3nt: TGCGCCAGCAGCCAAGAAGGGACCACCACAGATACGCAGTATTTT

j_gene: TRBJ2-5
v_gene: TRBV10-1
d_gene: TRBD2
abundance: few
CDR3aa: CASSEGLAVGETQYF
CDR3nt: TGCGCCAGCAGTGAGGGGCTAGCGGTGGGGGAGACCCAGTACTTC

j_gene: TRBJ1-4
v_gene: TRBV15
d_gene: TRBD1
abundance: many
CDR3aa: CATSRVAGQGNEKLFF
CDR3nt: TGTGCCACCAGCAGAGTGGCCGGACAGGGGAATGAAAAACTGTTTTTT

j_gene: TRBJ2-7
v_gene: TRBV3-1
d_gene: TRBD2
abundance: many
CDR3aa: CASSPVTGTSHAQYF
CDR3nt: TGTGCCAGCAGCCCGGTAACCGGGACTAGCCATGCGCAGTACTTC

j_gene: TRBJ2-7
v_gene: TRBV7-8
d_gene: .
abundance: .
CDR3aa: CASSRIGTSDEQYF
CDR3nt: TGTGCCAGCAGCCGAATCGGGACCTCCGACGAGCAGTACTTC

j_gene: TRBJ1-1
v_gene: TRBV7-8
d_gene: .
abundance: few
CDR3aa: CASSPGLSQAGGYTEAFF
CDR3nt: TGTGCCAGCAGCCCCGGTCTTTCCCAGGCGGGGGGCTACACTGAAGCTTTCTTT

j_gene: TRBJ2-7
v_gene: TRBV20-1
d_gene: TRBD1
abundance: .
CDR3aa: CSASGQSYSYEQYF
CDR3nt: TGCAGTGCGTCGGGACAGTCCTATTCCTACGAGCAGTACTTC

j_gene: TRBJ2-4
v_gene: TRBV5-1
d_gene: .
abundance: many
CDR3aa: CASSLTFEVAKNIQYF
CDR3nt: TGCGCCAGCAGCTTGACGTTTGAGGTAGCCAAAAACATTCAGTACTTC

j_gene: TRBJ1-5
v_gene: TRBV19
d_gene: .
abundance: .
CDR3aa: CASILTGQGLNQPQHF
CDR3nt: TGTGCCAGTATTCTCACGGGGCAGGGCCTAAATCAGCCCCAGCATTTT

j_gene: TRBJ2-3
v_gene: TRBV20-1
d_gene: .
abundance: .
CDR3aa: CSARVGGLGDTQYF
CDR3nt: TGCAGTGCTAGAGTGGGCGGACTTGGGGATACGCAGTATTTT

j_gene: TRBJ2-5
v_gene: TRBV5-4
d_gene: .
abundance: .
CDR3aa: CASSLVVAGQETQYF
CDR3nt: TGTGCCAGCAGCTTGGTCGTGGCGGGACAGGAGACCCAGTACTTC

j_gene: TRBJ1-4
v_gene: TRBV5-1
d_gene: TRBD1
abundance: .
CDR3aa: CASTDREASEKLFF
CDR3nt: TGCGCCAGCACCGACAGGGAGGCTAGTGAAAAACTGTTTTTT

j_gene: TRBJ1-5
v_gene: TRBV15
d_gene: .
abundance: .
CDR3aa: CATSRDKAGGTQPQHF
CDR3nt: TGTGCCACCAGCAGAGATAAGGCGGGGGGTACTCAGCCCCAGCATTTT

j_gene: TRBJ2-2
v_gene: TRBV7-9
d_gene: .
abundance: .
CDR3aa: CASSDSWGHSTGELFF
CDR3nt: TGTGCCAGCAGCGACTCTTGGGGACATAGCACCGGGGAGCTGTTTTTT

j_gene: TRBJ2-1
v_gene: TRBV12-3/TRBV12-4
d_gene: TRBD2
abundance: .
CDR3aa: CASKRTSGNRRYNEQFF
CDR3nt: TGTGCCAGCAAAAGGACTAGCGGGAACCGGCGCTACAATGAGCAGTTCTTC

j_gene: TRBJ2-5
v_gene: TRBV10-3
d_gene: TRBD2
abundance: .
CDR3aa: CAISAALAEETQYF
CDR3nt: TGTGCCATCAGTGCGGCGCTAGCGGAAGAGACCCAGTACTTC

j_gene: TRBJ2-7
v_gene: TRBV10-2
d_gene: .
abundance: .
CDR3aa: CASSATGEQYF
CDR3nt: TGCGCCAGCAGTGCGACGGGCGAGCAGTACTTC

j_gene: TRBJ2-7
v_gene: TRBV5-1
d_gene: TRBD1
abundance: .
CDR3aa: CASSRGNRGPYEQYF
CDR3nt: TGCGCCAGCAGCCGCGGTAACAGGGGGCCCTACGAGCAGTACTTC

j_gene: TRBJ2-7
v_gene: TRBV5-5
d_gene: .
abundance: few
CDR3aa: CASSLGQEREQYF
CDR3nt: TGTGCCAGCAGCTTAGGACAAGAGCGGGAGCAGTACTTC

j_gene: TRBJ1-5
v_gene: TRBV12-3/TRBV12-4
d_gene: .
abundance: .
CDR3aa: CASRANSQPQHF
CDR3nt: TGTGCCAGCAGAGCAAACAGCCAGCCCCAGCATTTT

j_gene: TRBJ2-7
v_gene: TRBV10-3
d_gene: TRBD1
abundance: .
CDR3aa: CAIRQGDSYEQYF
CDR3nt: TGTGCCATCAGGCAAGGGGACAGCTACGAGCAGTACTTC

j_gene: TRBJ2-7
v_gene: TRBV11-2
d_gene: .
abundance: .
CDR3aa: CASSLGWVATVGIGTYEQYF
CDR3nt: TGTGCCAGCAGCTTAGGTTGGGTGGCGACTGTCGGCATCGGGACCTACGAGCAGTACTTC

j_gene: TRBJ2-3
v_gene: TRBV20-1
d_gene: TRBD2
abundance: once
CDR3aa: CSARDPVGSGGQITDTQYF
CDR3nt: TGCAGTGCTAGAGATCCAGTCGGTAGCGGGGGGCAAATAACAGATACGCAGTATTTT

j_gene: TRBJ1-2
v_gene: TRBV7-2
d_gene: .
abundance: .
CDR3aa: CASSGGGVYYGYTF
CDR3nt: TGTGCCAGCAGCGGGGGGGGGGTATACTATGGCTACACCTTC

j_gene: TRBJ2-7
v_gene: TRBV29-1
d_gene: .
abundance: many
CDR3aa: CSVSGNSYEQYF
CDR3nt: TGCAGCGTTTCCGGCAACTCCTACGAGCAGTACTTC

j_gene: TRBJ2-7
v_gene: TRBV9
d_gene: TRBD2
abundance: .
CDR3aa: CASSEAGAYEQYF
CDR3nt: TGTGCCAGCAGTGAAGCGGGGGCCTACGAGCAGTACTTC

j_gene: TRBJ2-1
v_gene: TRBV24-1
d_gene: .
abundance: .
CDR3aa: CATSDPDRYEQFF
CDR3nt: TGTGCCACCAGTGATCCAGACAGGTATGAGCAGTTCTTC

j_gene: TRBJ2-7
v_gene: TRBV7-9
d_gene: TRBD2
abundance: .
CDR3aa: CASSLGGTSDHEQYF
CDR3nt: TGCGCCAGCAGCTTGGGCGGGACTAGCGACCACGAGCAGTACTTC

j_gene: TRBJ2-5
v_gene: TRBV10-3
d_gene: .
abundance: .
CDR3aa: CAIRGRDETQYF
CDR3nt: TGTGCCATCAGGGGGCGCGATGAGACCCAGTACTTC

j_gene: TRBJ2-7
v_gene: TRBV5-5
d_gene: .
abundance: .
CDR3aa: CAGSLVGGPYEQYF
CDR3nt: TGTGCCGGCAGCTTAGTCGGAGGCCCCTACGAGCAGTACTTC

j_gene: TRBJ2-7
v_gene: TRBV10-3
d_gene: .
abundance: .
CDR3aa: CASSSPDLYEQYF
CDR3nt: TGTGCCAGCAGTTCACCGGACCTATACGAGCAGTACTTC

j_gene: TRBJ1-2
v_gene: TRBV15
d_gene: .
abundance: .
CDR3aa: CATSRDGGGPRYGYTF
CDR3nt: TGTGCCACCAGCAGAGATGGTGGAGGGCCCCGCTATGGCTACACCTTC

j_gene: TRBJ2-7
v_gene: TRBV20-1
d_gene: TRBD1
abundance: .
CDR3aa: CSATRGQYEQYF
CDR3nt: TGCAGTGCTACCAGGGGGCAGTACGAGCAGTACTTC

j_gene: TRBJ1-3
v_gene: TRBV12-3/TRBV12-4
d_gene: TRBD1
abundance: many
CDR3aa: CASSLGQSSGNTIYF
CDR3nt: TGTGCCAGCAGTTTGGGACAGAGCTCTGGAAACACCATATATTTT

j_gene: TRBJ1-5
v_gene: TRBV10-3
d_gene: .
abundance: .
CDR3aa: CAISERRAGDQPQHF
CDR3nt: TGTGCCATCAGTGAAAGAAGGGCAGGGGATCAGCCCCAGCATTTT

j_gene: TRBJ2-1
v_gene: TRBV10-2
d_gene: TRBD2
abundance: .
CDR3aa: CASSDGGTSGDPTREQFF
CDR3nt: TGCGCCAGCAGTGATGGGGGGACTAGCGGGGACCCCACACGCGAGCAGTTCTTC